What follows is one TCR beta chain and its context. The data were taken from a study of control samples from healthy donors and cancer patients. Sequencing was performed with immunoSEQ multiplex PCR; in TCRdb, only in-frame clones are kept and a portion is missing. The data contain around 150,000 clones, approximately 94% of them singletons. Trimming shortened V by 0 bases and J by 7 bases, and 7 bases separated the two germline ends. The germline gives CDR1 LGHNA, CDR2 YSLEER. CDR3 length: 13 amino acids. The chain employs TRBV4-3 and TRBJ1-5; D is uncertain. The TCR comes from a woman between 40 and 55 years old in good health. The sequenced sample was blood. The CDR3 loop reads CASSQDRRQPQHF. The CDR3 nucleotides are TGCGCCAGCAGCCAAGATCGACGGCAGCCCCAGCATTTT.